The clone carrying this TCR beta chain is a singleton in its sample. The data were produced by immunoSEQ multiplex PCR, yet TCRdb's version contains in-frame clones alone and is incomplete. The sample yields 100,000 to 130,000 clones, 75% to 95% seen once. These data come from a study of T cell responses to AZD1222 COVID-19 vaccine. Trimming removed 2 bases at V and 6 bases at J, with 7 bases between. CDR3 length: 13 residues. Germline CDR1 MDHEN, CDR2 SYDVKM. This chain links TRBV28 with TRBJ2-2, with D unclear. Sequences were derived from peripheral blood, sampled 28 days after the second AZD1222 dose. The clonotype originates from an adult who received the AZD1222 COVID-19 vaccine. The CDR3 sequence: CASSLQVPGELFF. The DNA of the CDR3 is TGTGCCAGCAGTTTACAGGTCCCCGGGGAGCTGTTTTTT.